Sequencing of this TCR beta chain was carried out in a study of T cells in Graves' hyperthyroidism and ophthalmopathy. The V and J ends lost 5 bases and 7 bases, in that order; junction bases with no gene match: 2. This CDR3 is 12 amino acids long. Germline CDR1 reads SGHTA; CDR2 reads FQGNSA. Using RNA transcripts as the source, TCR beta CDR3 regions were amplified. HTBI primers were used for first-round RT-PCR of the TCR CDR3. Via MiXCR, TCRdb re-called the multiplex PCR reads, giving one row per CDR3 protein. Of hundreds of thousands of distinct CDR3 sequences in the sample, 46% are singletons; the top ten hold 8.2%. Many counts were recorded for this clonotype.

V usage is TRBV7-2 and J usage is TRBJ1-2, with 9 bases identical to TRBD1. The sequence came from a woman under 30 with Graves' hyperthyroidism. The sequencing sample was made of peripheral blood or thyroid tissue (not recorded which). This CDR3 is CASSMTGGGYTF. The CDR3 nucleotides are TGTGCCAGCAGCATGACAGGGGGTGGCTACACCTTC.